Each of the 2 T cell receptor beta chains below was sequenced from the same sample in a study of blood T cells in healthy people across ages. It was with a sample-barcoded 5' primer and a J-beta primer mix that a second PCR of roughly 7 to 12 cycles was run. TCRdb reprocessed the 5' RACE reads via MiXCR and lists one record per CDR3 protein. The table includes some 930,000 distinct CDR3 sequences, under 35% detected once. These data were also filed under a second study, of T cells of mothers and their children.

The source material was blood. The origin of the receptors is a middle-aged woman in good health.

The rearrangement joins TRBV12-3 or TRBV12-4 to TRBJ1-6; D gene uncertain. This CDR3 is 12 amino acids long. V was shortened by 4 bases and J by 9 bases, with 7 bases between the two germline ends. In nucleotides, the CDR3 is TGTGCCAGCAGTTCCCCGGTTTCACCCCTCCACTTT. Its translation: CASSSPVSPLHF.

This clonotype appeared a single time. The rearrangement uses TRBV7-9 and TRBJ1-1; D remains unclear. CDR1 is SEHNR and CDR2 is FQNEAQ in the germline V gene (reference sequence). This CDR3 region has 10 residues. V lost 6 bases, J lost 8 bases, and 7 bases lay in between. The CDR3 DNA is TGTGCCAGCAGTGGAAAGGAAGCTTTCTTT. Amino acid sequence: CASSGKEAFF.